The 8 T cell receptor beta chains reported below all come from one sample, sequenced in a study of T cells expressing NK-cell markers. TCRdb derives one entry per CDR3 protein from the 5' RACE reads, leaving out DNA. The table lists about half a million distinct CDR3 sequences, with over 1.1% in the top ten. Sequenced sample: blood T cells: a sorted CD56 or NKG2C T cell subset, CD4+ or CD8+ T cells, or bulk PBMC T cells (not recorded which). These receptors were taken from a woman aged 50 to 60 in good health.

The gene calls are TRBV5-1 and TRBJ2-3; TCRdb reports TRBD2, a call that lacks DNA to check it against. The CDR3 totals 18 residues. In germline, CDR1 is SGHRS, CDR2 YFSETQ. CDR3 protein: CASSLGPTKTSGTDTQYF.

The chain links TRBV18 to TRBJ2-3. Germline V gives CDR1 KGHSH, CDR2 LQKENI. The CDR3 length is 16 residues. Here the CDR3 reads CASSPPERPSTDTQYF. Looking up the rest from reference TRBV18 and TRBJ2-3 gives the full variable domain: NAGVMQNPRHLVRRRGQEARLRCSPMKGHSHVYWYRQLPEEGLKFMVYLQKENIIDESGMPKERFSAEFPKEGPSILRIQQVVRGDSAAYFCASSPPERPSTDTQYFGPGTRLTVL.

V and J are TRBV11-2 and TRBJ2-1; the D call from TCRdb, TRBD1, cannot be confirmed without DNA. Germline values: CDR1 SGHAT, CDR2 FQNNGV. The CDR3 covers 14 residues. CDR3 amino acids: CASRNSGGGNEQFF.

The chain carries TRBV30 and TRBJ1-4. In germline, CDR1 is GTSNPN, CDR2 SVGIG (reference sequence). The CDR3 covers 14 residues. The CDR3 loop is CAWSARGVAEKLFF.

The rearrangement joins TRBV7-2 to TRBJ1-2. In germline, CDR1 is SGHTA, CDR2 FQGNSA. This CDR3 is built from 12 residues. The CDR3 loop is CASSLVGFDYTF.

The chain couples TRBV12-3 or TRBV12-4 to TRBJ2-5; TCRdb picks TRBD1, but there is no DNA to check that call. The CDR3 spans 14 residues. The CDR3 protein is CASSRRQGWETQYF.

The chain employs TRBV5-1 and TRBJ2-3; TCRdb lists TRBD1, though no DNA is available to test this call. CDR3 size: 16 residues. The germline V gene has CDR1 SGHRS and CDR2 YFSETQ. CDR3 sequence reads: CASSFGTAIGTDTQYF.

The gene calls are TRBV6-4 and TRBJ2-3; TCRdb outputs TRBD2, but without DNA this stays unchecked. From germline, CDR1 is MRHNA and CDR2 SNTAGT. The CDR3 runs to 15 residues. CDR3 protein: CASSDSLAAEDTQYF.